The 19 T cell receptor beta chains reported below all come from one sample, sequenced in a study of shared clonotypes between healthy human individuals. Data came from immunoSEQ multiplex PCR; TCRdb stores just in-frame clones and leaves some out. Of approximately 1.4 million clones listed, 95% to 99% are singletons. Sequencing used naive CD4+ T cells sorted from blood. Subset of the sample: CD45RA+ positively selected. The receptors were sampled from a man younger than 40 in good health.

The table lists this clone with a count of one. The genes are TRBV30 and TRBJ1-5, with D possibly being TRBD1 (5 bases). Germline loops: CDR1 GTSNPN, CDR2 SVGIG (reference sequence). The CDR3 loop spans 14 amino acids. V shed 0 bases and J shed 4 bases, with 10 bases lying between them. CDR3 residues: CAWSVDSGNQPQHF. DNA of the CDR3: TGTGCCTGGAGTGTAGACAGCGGGAATCAGCCCCAGCATTTT.

V gene TRBV15 combines with J gene TRBJ1-4, with TRBD1 as a possible D gene (5 bases). Per the germline V gene, CDR1 is LNHNV and CDR2 is YYDKDF (reference sequence). V was pared by 5 bases and J by 7 bases, with 8 bases between. The CDR3 covers 12 residues. This CDR3 is CATSLGGEKLFF. CDR3 DNA sequence: TGTGCCACCAGCCTTGGGGGTGAAAAACTGTTTTTT. The whole variable domain, remainder taken from reference TRBV15 and TRBJ1-4, is DAMVIQNPRYQVTQFGKPVTLSCSQTLNHNVMYWYQQKSSQAPKLLFHYYDKDFNNEADTPDNFQSRRPNTSFCFLDIRSPGLGDTAMYLCATSLGGEKLFFGSGTQLSVL.

The chain joins TRBV30 to TRBJ2-7, with D hard to call. Per germline, CDR1 GTSNPN and CDR2 SVGIG (reference sequence). The V and J ends lost 1 base and 0 bases respectively, with 10 bases between them. The CDR3 totals 14 residues. The CDR3 sequence: CAWSAGRISYEQYF. CDR3 sequence (DNA): TGTGCCTGGAGTGCAGGACGGATCTCCTACGAGCAGTACTTC.

The genes are TRBV6-5 and TRBJ2-1; D is uncertain. There are 12 residues in the CDR3. The V end was cut by 7 bases, the J end by 2 bases, with 6 bases between. Germline CDR1 is MNHEY and CDR2 is SVGAGI. The CDR3 here is CASTNPYNEQFF. CDR3 sequence (DNA): TGTGCCAGCACCAACCCCTACAATGAGCAGTTCTTC.

This clone has only one observation. The chain recombines TRBV6-1 with TRBJ1-1; no clear D gene. V dropped 5 bases and J dropped 1 base, with 8 bases sitting between them. The CDR3 spans 13 residues. Germline V gene sequence: CDR1 MNHNS, CDR2 SASEGT. The CDR3 loop is CASSLQQNTEAFF. In DNA, the CDR3 is TGTGCCAGCAGTCTACAGCAGAACACTGAAGCTTTCTTT.

About this clone: The same CDR3 is also encoded by other DNA sequences in this sample. The V and J genes are TRBV18 and TRBJ2-5, with 9 bases aligning to TRBD2. V shed 2 bases, J shed 5 bases, and the junction held 6 bases outside the gene matches. From germline, CDR1 is KGHSH and CDR2 LQKENI. The CDR3 spans 15 residues. The CDR3 DNA reads TGTGCCAGCTCACCATTAGCGGGAGAGGGGGAGACCCAGTACTTC. Translated: CASSPLAGEGETQYF.

The chain joins TRBV27 to TRBJ1-5; no clear D. The CDR3 is made up of 16 amino acids. Trimming took off 2 bases at V and 2 bases at J, with 13 bases between the two ends. From germline, CDR1 is MNHEY and CDR2 SMNVEV (reference sequence). CDR3 region: CASSLVGKGGNQPQHF. CDR3 DNA: TGTGCCAGCAGTTTAGTGGGGAAGGGAGGCAATCAGCCCCAGCATTTT.

The chain has TRBV2 and TRBJ2-7; the D gene is possibly TRBD1 (5 bases). Trimming removed 4 bases from V and 2 bases from J, with 9 bases in between. Looked up from germline, CDR1 is SNHLY and CDR2 is FYNNEI. The CDR3 is made up of 13 amino acids. DNA of the CDR3: TGTGCCAGCAGTGGGACAAGAGCCTACGAGCAGTACTTC. This encodes CASSGTRAYEQYF.

The genes are TRBV2 and TRBJ2-7; tentative D call: TRBD1 (7 bases). V was shortened by 8 bases and J by 3 bases, with 17 bases between the two germline ends. The CDR3 covers 14 residues. The germline V gene has CDR1 SNHLY and CDR2 FYNNEI. CDR3 sequence (DNA): TGTGCCAGCGGGCCGGGGGACAGTGACTACGAGCAGTACTTC. Its protein is CASGPGDSDYEQYF.

V is TRBV19 and J is TRBJ2-3; 8 bases map to TRBD1. The ends lost 6 bases at V and 4 bases at J; junction bases unmatched: 3. Per germline, CDR1 LNHDA and CDR2 SQIVND (reference sequence). This CDR3 contains 13 residues. CDR3 nucleotides: TGTGCCAGTAGAGGGACAGGTCCAGATACGCAGTATTTT. It yields the protein CASRGTGPDTQYF. The variable domain in full, with the rest retrieved from reference TRBV19 and TRBJ2-3, is DGGITQSPKYLFRKEGQNVTLSCEQNLNHDAMYWYRQDPGQGLRLIYYSQIVNDFQKGDIAEGYSVSREKKESFPLTVTSAQKNPTAFYLCASRGTGPDTQYFGPGTRLTVL.

This clone has a single count. The rearrangement links TRBV19 to TRBJ2-7, with 8 bases identical to TRBD2. Germline lookup yields CDR1 LNHDA and CDR2 SQIVND (reference sequence). The CDR3 is 15 amino acids. Trimming at V came to 6 bases and at J to 4 bases, leaving 11 bases not matched to a gene. In DNA, the CDR3 is TGTGCCAGTAGACCGCGGGAGGCTAGTTTATACGAGCAGTACTTC. Its translation is CASRPREASLYEQYF.

The chain has TRBV11-1 and TRBJ2-2; D remains ambiguous. V dropped 5 bases and J dropped 1 base, with 5 bases sitting between them. CDR1 and CDR2 (germline): SGHAT, FQDESV (reference sequence). CDR3 size: 13 residues. The DNA of the CDR3 is TGTGCCAGCAGCGCCCAGAACACCGGGGAGCTGTTTTTT. It specifies CASSAQNTGELFF.

Here the CDR3 DNA reads TGCGCCAGCAGCATGGCACCGGGACTAGCTTTCAATGAGCAGTTCTTC. It translates to CASSMAPGLAFNEQFF. The rearrangement uses TRBV5-1 and TRBJ2-1; 9 bases agree with TRBD2. V was clipped by 4 bases and J by 6 bases; unmatched bases: 11. Germline CDR1 is SGHRS and CDR2 is YFSETQ. The CDR3 runs to 16 residues.

V gene TRBV29-1 combines with J gene TRBJ2-7, with 8 bases lining up with TRBD1. Germline V gene data show CDR1 as SQVTM and CDR2 as ANQGSEA. V lost 6 bases, J lost 1 base, and 8 bases stayed unmatched. The CDR3 sequence is 14 residues long. The CDR3 DNA reads TGCAGCGTGCTACTTCAGGGGGCTTCCTACGAGCAGTACTTC. This translates into CSVLLQGASYEQYF.

This chain connects TRBV7-2 to TRBJ2-3, with 14 nucleotides matching TRBD2. The CDR3 is 18 residues long. Germline CDR1 is SGHTA and CDR2 is FQGNSA. The J segment lost 2 bases and the V segment lost 1 base, leaving 5 bases of the junction unmatched. The CDR3 coding sequence is TGTGCCAGCAGCTTAGTAGGACTAGCGGGAGGAAACACAGATACGCAGTATTTT. It is translated as CASSLVGLAGGNTDTQYF.

A few counts support this clone. The V gene is TRBV29-1, the J gene TRBJ2-3; 8 bases agree with TRBD2. The germline V gene has CDR1 SQVTM and CDR2 ANQGSEA. J gave up 7 bases and V 4 bases, and 4 bases lay outside the gene matches. The CDR3 sequence is 12 residues long. Here the CDR3 reads CSVGGRSNTQYF. The CDR3 DNA reads as TGCAGCGTTGGCGGGAGGTCTAATACGCAGTATTTT.

V and J are TRBV5-6 and TRBJ2-7; TRBD1 matches at 8 bases. The CDR3 is made up of 13 amino acids. The V gene's germline CDR1 is SGHDT and CDR2 YYEEEE. J was trimmed by 2 bases and V by 6 bases; bases with no gene match: 4. The CDR3: CASTYRGAYEQYF. In nucleotides, the CDR3 is TGTGCCAGCACCTACAGGGGGGCCTACGAGCAGTACTTC.

This chain links TRBV10-3 with TRBJ2-7, with TRBD2 as a possible D gene (5 bases). V was shortened by 7 bases and J by 4 bases, with 14 bases between the two germline ends. CDR1 and CDR2 (germline): ENHRY, SYGVKD. This CDR3 region has 13 residues. In DNA form, the CDR3 reads TGTGCCATCACTCCAGGAAGGGAGTACGAGCAGTACTTC. This encodes CAITPGREYEQYF.

The V call is TRBV4-3, the J call TRBJ2-7; tentatively, D is TRBD1 or TRBD2 (5 bases each). There are 13 residues in the CDR3. The germline CDR1 and CDR2 sequences are LGHNA and YSLEER. Trimming shortened V by 0 bases and J by 6 bases, and 9 bases separated the two germline ends. CDR3: CASSQDYGGEQYF. The CDR3 nucleotides read TGCGCCAGCAGCCAAGATTATGGGGGCGAGCAGTACTTC.